This TCR beta chain appears in the sequencing data of a study of blood T cell repertoires in COVID-19 (dated by TCRdb to about 2020). Context from the whole study: Samples from collaborators originated in the United States, Italy and Spain and spanned both the acute and convalescent phases of COVID-19. Deeply sampled blood TCRbeta repertoires from subjects exposed to, actively infected with, or recovered from COVID-19 were included in the dataset. A de-identified subject ID, COVID-19 status, age in years and sex were almost always included in the sample metadata. Where available, HLA class I and class II types were obtained from metadata supplied by the sample provider rather than from assay-based typing. A freely available public database, intended as a resource for researchers studying the immune response to SARS-CoV-2, is where the repertoires were released. The prospective study material was composed of cDNA or gDNA derived from T cells, B-cell-depleted T cells, or PBMCs. Samples were obtained from the ongoing ImmuneRACE study (first 160 participants) and from 1,000 to 1,500 subjects provided by 6 global collaborators. Study-wide findings and limitations: The amount of clinical and demographic metadata varied by source and participant and was provided uncurated.

The CDR3 spans 18 residues, from the cysteine through the phenylalanine. Here the CDR3 DNA is all that survives: 54 bases in frame from base 1. Trimming removed 0 bases from V and 0 bases from J; the gene matches leave 9 bases unexplained. In the germline V gene, CDR1 corresponds to SGDLS and CDR2 to YYNGEE. TCRbeta CDR3 regions were amplified from genomic DNA by means of the immunoSEQ Assay, a bias-controlled multiplex PCR. The study's own analysis went as follows. The number of nucleated cells in each sample was estimated from the amplification of reference gene primers within the assay. To quantify the absolute abundance of each unique TCRbeta CDR3 rearrangement, sequence reads were collapsed and filtered. For each sample, productive Simpson clonality was calculated as the square root of Simpson's diversity index across productive rearrangements. Entries here come from immuneACCESS through TCRdb and include only in-frame sequences with V and J called. Some clones fail to appear in such tables; in the studies checked, an unresolved V gene covers under half of the shortfall, and the cause of the remainder is unknown. V and J calls and clone size are copied from that table; D and trimming were computed from the DNA. The sample table records about 110,000 clones; 81% of these occur just once. The top ten hold 1.5% to 1.8% of the sample.

Notes on this clone: Its antigen is still unknown. Per-base qualities were not stored, and no clone one base away is much larger.

Each collaborating institution followed its own protocols to collect whole blood in K2EDTA tubes. For TCRbeta analysis, collaborators shipped samples as frozen whole blood, isolated PBMCs, or DNA extracted from either of those sample types. The sequencing input was peripheral blood. This clonotype was sampled from a man between 45 and 60 years old with acute or convalescent COVID-19. The chain couples TRBV9 to TRBJ2-7; 10 junctional bases match TRBD1. Read as DNA, the sequence is TGTGCCAGCAGCGTAGACTCCGGGACAGGGGCTGTCTCCTACGAGCAGTACTTC. This translates into CASSVDSGTGAVSYEQYF.